The sequence of this T cell receptor beta chain was determined in a study of blood T cell repertoires in COVID-19. Study details: Whether acute or convalescent, the COVID-19 samples came from the United States, Italy and Spain. The analysed material was cDNA or gDNA that came from T cells, B-cell-depleted T cells, or PBMCs.

CDR1 and CDR2 (germline): ENHRY, SYGVKD. CDR3 length: 14 amino acids. With 6 bases clipped from V and 3 bases from J, the junction kept 3 bases outside the gene matches. Each participant's cohort was designated according to participant-reported clinical history. The authors' processing: Amplification from reference gene primers served as the basis for estimated nucleated cell counts. Sequenced by immunoSEQ multiplex PCR; TCRdb stores in-frame clones only, minus some. The DNA was the basis for D and trimming; V, J and clone size are from that table. The profile shows roughly 280,000 clones, around 90% of them singletons.

Sequenced input: PBMCs or T cells enriched from blood (not recorded which). The genes are TRBV10-3 and TRBJ1-1; TRBD1 matches at 11 bases. The TCR comes from a woman aged 30 to 39 with acute COVID-19. For the CDR3, the DNA is TGTGCCATCAGAGGGACAGGGGGAGACACTGAAGCTTTCTTT. Translation: CAIRGTGGDTEAFF.